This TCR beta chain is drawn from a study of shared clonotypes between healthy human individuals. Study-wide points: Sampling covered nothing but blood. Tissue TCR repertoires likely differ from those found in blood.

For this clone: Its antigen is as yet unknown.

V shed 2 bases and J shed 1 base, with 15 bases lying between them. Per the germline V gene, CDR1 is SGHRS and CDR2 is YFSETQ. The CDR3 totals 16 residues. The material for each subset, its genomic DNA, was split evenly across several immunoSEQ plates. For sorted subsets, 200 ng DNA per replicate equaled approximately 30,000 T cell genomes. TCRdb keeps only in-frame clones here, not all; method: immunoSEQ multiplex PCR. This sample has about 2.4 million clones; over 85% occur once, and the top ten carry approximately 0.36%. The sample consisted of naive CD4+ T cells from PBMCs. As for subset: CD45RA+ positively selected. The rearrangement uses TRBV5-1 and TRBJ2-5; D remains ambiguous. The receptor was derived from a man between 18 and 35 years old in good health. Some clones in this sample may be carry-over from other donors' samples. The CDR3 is CASSFRAGRLQETQYF. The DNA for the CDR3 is TGCGCCAGCAGCTTTAGGGCTGGGCGACTCCAAGAGACCCAGTACTTC.